The 26 T cell receptor beta chains given below trace back to one sample, sequenced in a study of blood T cell dynamics during melanoma immunotherapy (dated by TCRdb to 2020 to 2021). Libraries were built with the immunoSEQ multiplex PCR assay. Here the immuneACCESS table is served through TCRdb, limited to in-frame sequences with V and J called. Missing clones are a known gap in these copies; in checked studies unresolved V genes cover under half, and the rest lacks a known reason. The sample table records roughly 10,000 clones; around 90% of these occur just once. The ten most abundant clones make up roughly 9.1% of the sample. Sample time point, as interpreted from the label and publication: pre-treatment baseline. The sample consisted of blood, taken from a patient treated with checkpoint blockade. The receptor source for this set is a human donor with melanoma.

This chain connects TRBV7-6 to TRBJ1-3; D remains ambiguous. This CDR3 comprises 16 residues. Trimming left V 2 bases short and J 2 bases short, with 13 bases between. In germline, CDR1 is SGHVS, CDR2 FNYEAQ. DNA of the CDR3: TGTGCCAGCAGCTTAAACCCCTCGTATCCTGGAAACACCATATATTTT. Translating it yields CASSLNPSYPGNTIYF.

The V gene is TRBV2, the J gene TRBJ1-1; D is possibly TRBD1 (5 bases). Trimming shortened V by 4 bases and J by 7 bases, and 16 bases separated the two germline ends. Germline V gives CDR1 SNHLY, CDR2 FYNNEI. The CDR3 sequence is 14 residues long. The CDR3: CASSGTGETGEAFF. For the CDR3, the DNA is TGTGCCAGCAGTGGTACGGGGGAAACGGGTGAAGCTTTCTTT.

This clone was picked up a small number of times. The J gene is TRBJ1-5, the V gene TRBV2, with D possibly TRBD1 on 5 matching bases. Germline V gene sequence: CDR1 SNHLY, CDR2 FYNNEI. The V end was cut by 8 bases, the J end by 1 base, with 9 bases between. This CDR3 is built from 13 residues. The CDR3 DNA sequence: TGTGCCAGCGGAAGGGACAGCAATCAGCCCCAGCATTTT. The encoded protein is CASGRDSNQPQHF.

DNA of the CDR3: TGTGCCAGCAGTGCGAGGCAGTATAGCAATCAGCCCCAGCATTTT. Protein: CASSARQYSNQPQHF. This chain uses TRBV2 with TRBJ1-5; D remains unclear. The CDR3 contains 15 residues. Per the germline V gene, CDR1 is SNHLY and CDR2 is FYNNEI. Between the trimmed V and J ends, which lost 4 bases and 0 bases, there was a span of 10 bases.

This chain links TRBV5-4 with TRBJ1-4; TRBD1 agrees at 9 bases. The junction had 3 bases not matched to a gene; V was cut back by 4 bases and J by 8 bases. Per germline, CDR1 SGHNT and CDR2 YYREEE (reference sequence). The CDR3 runs to 13 residues. The CDR3 spells CASSRDREEKLFF. CDR3 bases: TGTGCCAGCAGCCGGGACAGGGAGGAAAAACTGTTTTTT.

The rearrangement links TRBV5-8 to TRBJ2-1; D not certain. Germline assignment: CDR1 SGHTS and CDR2 YDEGEE. Trimming stripped 0 bases from V and 4 bases from J, with 11 bases between. This CDR3 region has 15 residues. The CDR3 sequence: CASSLGSWPYNEQFF. For the CDR3, the DNA is TGTGCCAGCAGCTTGGGGAGTTGGCCTTACAATGAGCAGTTCTTC.

The chain links TRBV2 to TRBJ1-4, with 7 bases fitting TRBD1. This CDR3 has 15 residues. Germline CDR1 reads SNHLY; CDR2 reads FYNNEI. V lost 7 bases and J lost 7; bases outside the gene matches: 12. In DNA, the CDR3 is TGTGCCAGCATCGGACCAGGGGGGGGTATTGAAAAACTGTTTTTT. As protein: CASIGPGGGIEKLFF.

J is TRBJ2-7 and V is TRBV6-1; D is tentatively TRBD1 or TRBD2 (5 bases each). Germline V gene lookup returns CDR1 MNHNS and CDR2 SASEGT. V lost 3 bases, J lost 9 bases, and 15 bases lay in between. This CDR3 spans 13 amino acids. The CDR3 DNA reads as TGTGCCAGCAGTGACGGGACGGGCCCAGGGCAGTACGTC. It codes for CASSDGTGPGQYV.

In its sample, this clone was seen once. J is TRBJ1-2 and V is TRBV5-1, with D unresolved. Germline loops: CDR1 SGHRS, CDR2 YFSETQ. V was clipped by 3 bases and J by 5 bases, with 20 bases between them. This CDR3 is 16 amino acids long. CDR3 sequence reads: CASSYLGGSASYGYTF. CDR3 DNA sequence: TGCGCCAGCAGCTATCTTGGCGGATCTGCGTCGTATGGCTACACCTTC.

The rearrangement uses TRBV18 and TRBJ1-1; weak D call: TRBD1 (6 bases). The V end was cut by 3 bases, the J end by 1 base, with 15 bases between. The CDR3 loop spans 16 amino acids. CDR1 is KGHSH, CDR2 LQKENI, per germline. The DNA of the CDR3 is TGTGCCAGCTCACCTCAGGGTGCGGGGGCGAACACTGAAGCTTTCTTT. It translates to CASSPQGAGANTEAFF.

The chain combines TRBV28 with TRBJ1-2; D possibly corresponds to TRBD1 (6 bases). Germline lookup yields CDR1 MDHEN and CDR2 SYDVKM. V lost 6 bases to trimming and J lost 4 bases, with 12 bases between them. The CDR3 spans 13 residues. The CDR3 bases are TGTGCCAGCAGACCTGGACAGCTCTATGGCTACACCTTC. This translates into CASRPGQLYGYTF.

This clone has only one observation. The chain recombines TRBV7-6 with TRBJ1-4; 8 bases fit TRBD1. Trimming removed 5 bases from V and 5 bases from J; junction bases left unmatched: 7. CDR1 and CDR2 (germline): SGHVS, FNYEAQ. The CDR3 runs to 15 residues. CDR3 residues: CASSADRGGNEKLFF. In DNA, the CDR3 is TGTGCCAGCAGCGCCGACAGGGGAGGGAATGAAAAACTGTTTTTT.

This clone has a handful of counts. A junction boundary mismatches the germline segment, possibly from a read error. The V and J genes are TRBV4-2 and TRBJ1-1; no clear D. Germline V gives CDR1 LGHNA, CDR2 YNFKEQ. The CDR3 runs 15 residues. CDR3 sequence: CASSHLERSNTEAFF. The CDR3 coding sequence is TGTGCCAGCAGCCATCTGGAGAGGAGCAACACTGAGGCTTTCTTT.

The V and J genes are TRBV29-1 and TRBJ1-2; D may be TRBD1 (5 bases). The CDR3 is made up of 11 amino acids. Between the trimmed V and J ends, which lost 2 bases and 8 bases, there was a span of 9 bases. Germline V gives CDR1 SQVTM, CDR2 ANQGSEA. DNA of the CDR3: TGCAGCGTTGAATCAGGGTCCGGCTACACCTTC. This gives the protein CSVESGSGYTF.

The rearrangement links TRBV27 to TRBJ1-2; a possible D gene is TRBD1 (5 bases). Trimming removed 7 bases from V and 8 bases from J, with 17 bases in between. Germline V gene sequence: CDR1 MNHEY, CDR2 SMNVEV (reference sequence). The CDR3 is 13 amino acids. The CDR3 here is CASTGQGVVGYTF. CDR3 in DNA: TGTGCCAGCACAGGGCAAGGGGTTGTCGGCTACACCTTC.

The chain has TRBV5-5 and TRBJ1-2; D not certain. This CDR3 has 13 residues. The V gene's germline CDR1 is SGHKS and CDR2 YYEKEE (reference sequence). Trimming removed 4 bases at V and 2 bases at J, with 9 bases between. CDR3 sequence reads: CASSAFLNYGYTF. CDR3 sequence (DNA): TGTGCCAGCAGCGCGTTTTTGAACTATGGCTACACCTTC.

The chain joins TRBV30 to TRBJ2-7; 8 bases line up with TRBD2. The V gene's germline CDR1 is GTSNPN and CDR2 SVGIG (reference sequence). Trimming cost V 2 bases and J 7 bases; bases outside gene matches: 7. This CDR3 has 13 residues. For the CDR3, the DNA is TGTGCCTGGAGTCGGGGACTAGACGGGGAGCAGTACGTC. Protein sequence: CAWSRGLDGEQYV.

V and J are TRBV15 and TRBJ2-2; the D gene is possibly TRBD2 (5 bases). The V end lost 5 bases, the J end lost 5 bases, and 9 bases lay between the germline ends. Germline lookup yields CDR1 LNHNV and CDR2 YYDKDF (reference sequence). CDR3 length equals 13 residues. DNA for the CDR3: TGTGCCACCAGCGCCCGAGGGACCGGGGAGCTGTTTTTT. This translates into CATSARGTGELFF.

A single count supports this clone. CDR3 loop: CASSGNRGEQYF. CDR3 bases: TGTGCCAGCAGCGGAAACAGGGGCGAGCAGTACTTC. The V gene is TRBV7-6, the J gene TRBJ2-7; 7 bases agree with TRBD1. The CDR3 is 12 residues long. J was trimmed by 6 bases and V by 5 bases; bases with no gene match: 4. The germline gives CDR1 SGHVS, CDR2 FNYEAQ.

Concerning this clone itself: Within the sample, other DNA sequences also encode this same CDR3. This sequence joins TRBV7-6 and TRBJ2-7; D possibly matches TRBD1 or TRBD2 (5 bases each). Germline values: CDR1 SGHVS, CDR2 FNYEAQ. Trimming took 9 bases from V and 3 from J, leaving 15 bases between them. CDR3 size: 13 residues. This chain's CDR3 is CASSKGPNYEQYF. The CDR3 region has the DNA TGTGCCAGTAGCAAGGGACCAAACTACGAGCAGTACTTC.

The chain has TRBV6-5 and TRBJ1-5; maybe TRBD1 (5 bases). CDR1 and CDR2 from the germline V gene are MNHEY and SVGAGI. V gave up 3 bases and J gave up 9 bases, with 12 bases separating them. This CDR3 comprises 13 residues. CDR3: CASSYGGSGPQHF. The CDR3 nucleotides are TGTGCCAGCAGTTATGGGGGTTCAGGGCCCCAGCATTTT.

The V and J genes are TRBV14 and TRBJ1-1; perhaps TRBD1 as D (6 bases). There are 13 residues in the CDR3. Per germline, CDR1 SGHDN and CDR2 FVKESK. Trimming pared 1 base from V and 10 bases from J, leaving 13 bases between. The CDR3 sequence is CASSQARGRGAFF. DNA for the CDR3: TGTGCCAGCAGCCAAGCTAGGGGGAGAGGAGCTTTCTTT.

This clone showed up just a few times. The V call is TRBV9, the J call TRBJ1-2; D is possibly TRBD1 (5 bases). CDR3 length: 15 amino acids. The V end lost 0 bases, the J end lost 4 bases, and 13 bases lay between the germline ends. Germline values: CDR1 SGDLS, CDR2 YYNGEE. For the CDR3, the DNA is TGTGCCAGCAGCGTAGCTACGGGGGTTACCTATGGCTACACCTTC. Its translation: CASSVATGVTYGYTF.

This clone was seen a handful of times. The chain uses TRBV9 and TRBJ2-3, with a possible D match to TRBD1 (5 bases). The V gene lost 1 base and the J gene lost 3 bases, with 9 bases spanning the gap. The CDR3 has 14 residues. Germline values: CDR1 SGDLS, CDR2 YYNGEE. The CDR3 DNA reads TGTGCCAGCAGCGTACAGGGATCGACAGATACGCAGTATTTT. This codes for CASSVQGSTDTQYF.

The genes are TRBV18 and TRBJ1-5; tentatively, D is TRBD1 (5 bases). V lost 3 bases and J 6 bases, leaving 12 bases between the germline ends. The germline V gene has CDR1 KGHSH and CDR2 LQKENI. This CDR3 contains 14 residues. For the CDR3, the DNA is TGTGCCAGCTCACCGCGGGGGAACAGTCAGCCCCAGCATTTT. Its translation is CASSPRGNSQPQHF.

J is TRBJ2-2 and V is TRBV6-6; D is undetermined. The ends were cut back, 4 bases at V and 2 bases at J, with 11 bases in the middle. CDR3 length: 15 residues. CDR1 MNHNY and CDR2 SVGAGI come from the germline V gene (reference sequence). The CDR3 spells CASSLSSFNTGELFF. The CDR3 coding sequence is TGTGCCAGCAGTTTGTCCAGCTTTAACACCGGGGAGCTGTTTTTT.